What follows are 20 T cell receptor beta chains derived from one specimen sequenced in a study of human T cells and chemical hapten exposure (dated by TCRdb to 2020 to 2022). The time point label, as the study defines it: patch test 2, 6 weeks after DPC sensitization. The sample's treatment or condition, from its label and the paper: therapeutic diphenylcyclopropenone sensitization with weekly scalp DPC. The library was built by means of RACE. The sample was run on a NextSeq 500. Using fastp trimming at Q25 and MiXCR clonotype assembly, TCRdb reanalyzed the public sequencing data and kept in-frame beta chains. Each entry is one CDR3 protein sequence, shown with its most common DNA and genes. The sample includes about 82,000 distinct CDR3 sequences, with around 6.7% observed a single time. The ten most abundant clones make up roughly 1.4% of the sample. This specimen was whole blood, taken in connection with sensitization to the hapten diphenylcyclopropenone (DPC). The receptors were gathered from a woman aged 25 to 45 with alopecia areata. Some clones in this sample may be carry-over from other donors' samples.

This clonotype was counted a few times. V gene TRBV27 combines with J gene TRBJ1-5; D might be TRBD1 (5 bases). The germline V and J ends were trimmed by 4 bases and 0 bases, with 13 bases remaining between them. CDR3 length: 16 residues. The germline V gene has CDR1 MNHEY and CDR2 SMNVEV (reference sequence). CDR3 loop: CASSSRTSLSNQPQHF. The CDR3 DNA reads TGTGCCAGCAGTTCCCGGACATCCCTTAGCAATCAGCCCCAGCATTTT.

V usage is TRBV3-1 and J usage is TRBJ2-5, with D maybe TRBD2 (6 bases). Germline V gene sequence: CDR1 LGHDT, CDR2 YNNKEL (reference sequence). V lost 7 bases and J 1 base, leaving 19 bases between the germline ends. The CDR3 has 16 amino acids. The CDR3 DNA is TGTGCCAGCACGGTGACCCCGCCGACTAGCCAAGAGACCCAGTACTTC. As protein: CASTVTPPTSQETQYF.

This clonotype was counted only a few times. The rearrangement uses TRBV27 and TRBJ1-1; D uncertain. The ends were cut back, 2 bases at V and 4 bases at J, with 11 bases in the middle. The CDR3 contains 14 residues. Germline CDR1 and CDR2: MNHEY and SMNVEV (reference sequence). CDR3 loop: CASSLLGRSTEAFF. In nucleotides, the CDR3 is TGTGCCAGCAGTTTACTGGGCCGGAGCACTGAAGCTTTCTTT.

The sample holds many counts of this clonotype. The V and J genes are TRBV7-6 and TRBJ1-1; D remains ambiguous. The V end lost 6 bases, the J end lost 3 bases, and 8 bases lay between the germline ends. The V gene's germline CDR1 is SGHVS and CDR2 FNYEAQ. The CDR3 totals 12 residues. The CDR3 sequence: CASRGGDTEAFF. The CDR3 DNA reads TGTGCCAGCAGGGGCGGCGACACTGAAGCTTTCTTT.

This clonotype was recorded many times. The chain combines TRBV10-3 with TRBJ1-6, with a tentative D call TRBD1 (6 bases). Per germline, CDR1 ENHRY and CDR2 SYGVKD. V was cut by 0 bases and J by 8 bases, with 14 bases left in between. This CDR3 is built from 16 residues. The CDR3 DNA is TGTGCCATCAGTGAGTCTGCAGGGGCCGGGGATTCACCCCTCCACTTT. Its protein product is CAISESAGAGDSPLHF.

This clonotype has a count of ten or more. The rearrangement joins TRBV6-5 to TRBJ1-4; a possible D gene is TRBD1 (6 bases). Trimming took off 5 bases at V and 7 bases at J, with 14 bases between the two ends. Per germline, CDR1 MNHEY and CDR2 SVGAGI. This CDR3 is 14 amino acids long. CDR3 coding DNA: TGTGCCAGCAGTCTAGGGGGTCGAAGTGAAAAACTGTTTTTT. Translating it yields CASSLGGRSEKLFF.

This clonotype showed up many times. This sequence joins TRBV10-3 and TRBJ2-3; D gene unclear. This CDR3 contains 15 residues. Germline CDR1 and CDR2: ENHRY and SYGVKD. Trimming left V 5 bases short and J 3 bases short, with 15 bases between. The CDR3 reads CAISTRAASTDTQYF. CDR3 sequence (DNA): TGTGCCATCAGTACCCGGGCCGCTTCTACAGATACGCAGTATTTT.

This clonotype came up a few times. The chain links TRBV20-1 to TRBJ1-1; TRBD1 might be the D (5 bases). Per the germline V gene, CDR1 is DFQATT and CDR2 is SNEGSKA (reference sequence). This CDR3 spans 13 amino acids. V lost 3 bases and J lost 0, with 8 bases in between. The CDR3 DNA sequence: TGCAGTGCTAGGGGGGGTGTGAACACTGAAGCTTTCTTT. Translated: CSARGGVNTEAFF.

Notes on this clonotype: This may be a read error, as it is one base from a much larger clone. The conserved closing phenylalanine or tryptophan is absent in this CDR3, likely reflecting a read error. This chain joins TRBV20-1 and TRBJ2-5; TRBD2 matches at 9 bases. The CDR3 totals 13 residues. CDR1 DFQATT and CDR2 SNEGSKA come from the germline V gene (reference sequence). Trimming cost V 5 bases and J 0 bases; bases outside gene matches: 1. Written as DNA, the CDR3 is TGCAGTGCTGCGGGGGGGTACCAAGAGACCCAGTACTAC. Protein: CSAAGGYQETQYY.

This clonotype was observed a handful of times. The chain combines TRBV7-9 with TRBJ1-2, with a weak D call TRBD1 (5 bases). Germline V gene data show CDR1 as SEHNR and CDR2 as FQNEAQ (reference sequence). This CDR3 has 13 amino acids. Trimming cost V 5 bases and J 4 bases, with 11 bases left between them. The CDR3 DNA reads as TGTGCCAGCAGCGAGGGGATCCCCTATGGCTACACCTTC. It translates to CASSEGIPYGYTF.

This clonotype was observed at least ten times. The chain links TRBV7-8 to TRBJ1-2, with a tentative D call TRBD1 (6 bases). Trimming pared 5 bases from V and 2 bases from J, leaving 15 bases between. This CDR3 spans 15 amino acids. The germline CDR1 and CDR2 sequences are SGHVS and FQNEAQ. CDR3 sequence: CASSTRQAANYGYTF. The CDR3, as DNA: TGTGCCAGCAGCACCAGACAGGCGGCCAACTATGGCTACACCTTC. The full variable domain, with the rest looked up from reference TRBV7-8 and TRBJ1-2, is GAGVSQSPRYKVAKRGQDVALRCDPISGHVSLFWYQQALGQGPEFLTYFQNEAQLDKSGLPSDRFFAERPEGSVSTLKIQRTQQEDSAVYLCASSTRQAANYGYTFGSGTRLTVV.

The table lists this clonotype with many counts. The chain couples TRBV20-1 to TRBJ1-1, with D unresolved. In germline, CDR1 is DFQATT, CDR2 SNEGSKA (reference sequence). V shed 0 bases and J shed 0 bases, with 5 bases lying between them. This CDR3 has 13 amino acids. This chain's CDR3 is CSARDQLNTEAFF. The CDR3 DNA follows: TGCAGTGCTAGAGATCAGTTGAACACTGAAGCTTTCTTT.

There are many counts of this clonotype. The V and J genes are TRBV2 and TRBJ2-3, with D possibly TRBD2 on 5 matching bases. The CDR3 spans 16 residues. Germline CDR1 reads SNHLY; CDR2 reads FYNNEI. V was clipped by 8 bases and J by 1 base, with 19 bases between them. The CDR3 loop is CASGLGSPSRTDTQYF. The CDR3 DNA reads as TGTGCCAGCGGGTTAGGGAGTCCCTCCCGCACAGATACGCAGTATTTT.

The chain employs TRBV10-3 and TRBJ2-3, with a tentative D call TRBD1 (5 bases). Trimming removed 2 bases at V and 0 bases at J, with 6 bases between. The CDR3 runs 14 residues. Germline-derived CDR1 and CDR2 are ENHRY and SYGVKD. CDR3 DNA: TGTGCCATCAGTGAGCAGGGTAGCACAGATACGCAGTATTTT. This encodes CAISEQGSTDTQYF.

In its sample, this clonotype was seen a few times. The V call is TRBV14, the J call TRBJ1-1; possible D gene TRBD1, 5 bases. V dropped 2 bases and J dropped 7 bases, with 17 bases sitting between them. Germline CDR1 SGHDN, CDR2 FVKESK. The CDR3 contains 15 residues. The CDR3 loop reads CASSQFSGKGLEAFF. CDR3 coding DNA: TGTGCCAGCAGCCAATTCTCAGGGAAAGGCCTTGAAGCTTTCTTT. The whole variable domain, filled in from reference TRBV14 and TRBJ1-1, reads EAGVTQFPSHSVIEKGQTVTLRCDPISGHDNLYWYRRVMGKEIKFLLHFVKESKQDESGMPNNRFLAERTGGTYSTLKVQPAELEDSGVYFCASSQFSGKGLEAFFGQGTRLTVV.

In the case of this clonotype: Germline is not matched at one junction end, which may reflect a read error. The chain recombines TRBV12-5 with TRBJ1-3; D unresolved. Per the germline V gene, CDR1 is LGHNT and CDR2 is FRNRAP. The CDR3 consists of 14 residues. In DNA, the CDR3 is TGTGCTAGTGGTTTGGTACAATCTGGAAACACCATACATTTT. As protein: CASGLVQSGNTIHF.

The gene calls are TRBV6-5 and TRBJ1-1; TRBD1 matches 8 bases. J was trimmed by 6 bases and V by 2 bases; bases with no gene match: 11. CDR1 and CDR2 from the germline V gene are MNHEY and SVGAGI. The CDR3 is made up of 16 amino acids. The DNA of the CDR3 is TGTGCCAGCAGTTACGTTCAGGGGGCCAGAGGCGCTGAAGCTTTCTTT. As protein: CASSYVQGARGAEAFF.

This clonotype was seen repeatedly, ten times or more. The rearrangement links TRBV20-1 to TRBJ2-1; the D gene could be TRBD1 or TRBD2 (5 bases each). This CDR3 has 15 amino acids. In germline, CDR1 is DFQATT, CDR2 SNEGSKA (reference sequence). Trimming stripped 0 bases from V and 2 bases from J, with 11 bases between. The CDR3 reads CSARDGGEPYNEQFF. The CDR3 DNA is TGCAGTGCTAGAGATGGGGGAGAACCCTACAATGAGCAGTTCTTC.

This CDR3 reads CASRRVQNTEAFF. CDR3 DNA sequence: TGCGCCAGCAGAAGGGTCCAGAACACTGAAGCTTTCTTT. The chain combines TRBV5-1 with TRBJ1-1; D is undetermined. CDR3 length equals 13 residues. Germline CDR1 is SGHRS and CDR2 is YFSETQ. The V end was cut by 5 bases, the J end by 1 base, with 9 bases between.

This chain joins TRBV13 and TRBJ1-2; D is undetermined. With 5 bases removed from V and 5 bases from J, the gap between germline ends came to 21 bases. Germline-derived CDR1 and CDR2 are PRHDT and FYEKMQ (reference sequence). The CDR3 has 16 amino acids. The CDR3 bases are TGTGCCAGCAGCGAATTACCGGATCAGACCTTTTATGGCTACACCTTC. Translating it yields CASSELPDQTFYGYTF.